What follows are 30 T cell receptor beta chains derived from one specimen sequenced in a study of T cell responses to AZD1222 COVID-19 vaccine. Data came from immunoSEQ multiplex PCR; TCRdb stores just in-frame clones and leaves some out. The sample consists of more than 30,000 clones, roughly 90% of them appearing once. Source: peripheral blood, taken 28 days after the second AZD1222 dose. The receptors come from an adult who received the AZD1222 COVID-19 vaccine.

The chain recombines TRBV5-4 with TRBJ2-1, with D possibly being TRBD1 or TRBD2 (6 bases each). Trimming stripped 1 base from V and 0 bases from J, with 17 bases between. Germline CDR1 is SGHNT and CDR2 is YYREEE (reference sequence). This CDR3 is built from 18 residues. This CDR3 is CASSLWQGRLSSYNEQFF. The CDR3 bases are TGTGCCAGCAGCTTGTGGCAGGGGAGGCTAAGCTCCTACAATGAGCAGTTCTTC.

The sample holds one count of this clone. The chain links TRBV12-3 or TRBV12-4 to TRBJ2-5; D remains ambiguous. This CDR3 has 13 amino acids. V lost 1 base, J lost 7 bases, and 10 bases lay in between. Here the CDR3 reads CASSLETAGTQYF. The CDR3 region has the DNA TGTGCCAGCAGTTTAGAGACTGCCGGGACCCAGTACTTC.

The chain joins TRBV4-1 to TRBJ1-5; D gene ambiguous. The V end was cut by 0 bases, the J end by 5 bases, with 11 bases between. CDR1 MGHRA and CDR2 YSYEKL come from the germline V gene. The CDR3 contains 15 residues. CDR3 residues: CASSQEAGRDQPQHF. CDR3 nucleotides: TGCGCCAGCAGCCAAGAAGCGGGTAGGGATCAGCCCCAGCATTTT.

The V call is TRBV5-3, the J call TRBJ2-5; D call uncertain. TRBV5-3 is marked as an open reading frame, function uncertain. This CDR3 contains 9 residues. V shed 10 bases and J shed 9 bases, with 10 bases lying between them. Here the CDR3 reads CALLVPQYF. In DNA form, the CDR3 reads TGTGCCCTCTTAGTCCCCCAGTACTTC.

The rearrangement joins TRBV4-3 to TRBJ1-2; no clear D gene. V was trimmed by 2 bases and J by 0 bases, leaving 16 bases between them. The CDR3 covers 17 residues. Germline loops: CDR1 LGHNA, CDR2 YSLEER. In nucleotides, the CDR3 is TGCGCCAGCAGCCAAAACCTAGCAGCCGACTCTAACTATGGCTACACCTTC. It yields the protein CASSQNLAADSNYGYTF.

The rearrangement joins TRBV18 to TRBJ1-1; no clear D. Trimming removed 3 bases at V and 1 base at J, with 18 bases between. This CDR3 is 17 amino acids long. The germline gives CDR1 KGHSH, CDR2 LQKENI. The CDR3: CASSPRAPGTKNTEAFF. In DNA, the CDR3 is TGTGCCAGCTCACCCCGGGCCCCTGGAACCAAGAACACTGAAGCTTTCTTT.

The rearrangement links TRBV18 to TRBJ1-5; TRBD1 is a possible D gene (5 bases). The CDR3 has 15 residues. Trimming cost V 2 bases and J 1 base, with 9 bases left between them. Germline V gene sequence: CDR1 KGHSH, CDR2 LQKENI. In DNA form, the CDR3 reads TGTGCCAGCTCACCAGTTCAGGGCAGCAATCAGCCCCAGCATTTT. The encoded protein is CASSPVQGSNQPQHF.

The rearrangement joins TRBV6-5 to TRBJ2-4; D unresolved. Germline V gene sequence: CDR1 MNHEY, CDR2 SVGAGI. The CDR3 is 12 residues long. Trimming cost V 4 bases and J 4 bases, with 5 bases left between them. CDR3 in DNA: TGTGCCAGCAGTTTGGGGAAAAACATTCAGTACTTC. It codes for CASSLGKNIQYF.

Notes on this clone: A junction boundary mismatches the germline segment, possibly from a read error. J is TRBJ2-3 and V is TRBV7-7, with D perhaps TRBD2 (5 bases). The V gene's germline CDR1 is SSHAT and CDR2 FNYEAQ (reference sequence). This CDR3 is built from 13 residues. The CDR3 DNA reads as TGTGCTAGCAGCTTAGACGGGGCAGATACGCAGTATTTT. Protein: CASSLDGADTQYF.

CDR3 coding DNA: TGTGCCAGCACCGGGACCCAATCCCCCTACGAGCAGTACTTC. It specifies CASTGTQSPYEQYF. The chain employs TRBV6-6 and TRBJ2-7; D may correspond to TRBD1 or TRBD2 (5 bases each). Germline V gene data show CDR1 as MNHNY and CDR2 as SVGAGI (reference sequence). The CDR3 contains 14 residues. Trimming took off 7 bases at V and 2 bases at J, with 15 bases between the two ends.

The chain joins TRBV27 to TRBJ1-2; 10 bases are shared with TRBD1. Germline lookup yields CDR1 MNHEY and CDR2 SMNVEV (reference sequence). Losses at the gene ends were 8 bases for V and 2 bases for J; bases not matched to a gene: 2. This CDR3 is built from 13 residues. The CDR3 region is CASGQGGNYGYTF. The DNA for the CDR3 is TGTGCCAGCGGACAGGGGGGCAACTATGGCTACACCTTC.

The chain carries TRBV9 and TRBJ1-2, with TRBD1 as a possible D gene (6 bases). The V gene's germline CDR1 is SGDLS and CDR2 YYNGEE. Trimming took off 2 bases at V and 9 bases at J, with 17 bases between the two ends. This CDR3 region has 14 residues. As DNA, the CDR3 is TGTGCCAGCAGCGTCCCCGGAGGGGGGTCGAGCTACACCTTC. Protein sequence: CASSVPGGGSSYTF.

This sequence joins TRBV6-1 and TRBJ1-1, with D possibly TRBD1 on 5 matching bases. Germline V gene data show CDR1 as MNHNS and CDR2 as SASEGT. The germline V and J ends were trimmed by 1 base and 3 bases, with 12 bases remaining between them. The CDR3 extends over 15 amino acids. CDR3 bases: TGTGCCAGCAGTGAAGAGGTGTGGGGGGACACTGAAGCTTTCTTT. Its translation: CASSEEVWGDTEAFF.

The chain combines TRBV6-4 with TRBJ1-5; D might be TRBD1 (5 bases). The CDR3 has 15 amino acids. The V gene's germline CDR1 is MRHNA and CDR2 SNTAGT. V lost 4 bases and J 5 bases, leaving 15 bases between the germline ends. The CDR3 region is CASSVSGQGDQPQHF. The DNA for the CDR3 is TGTGCCAGCAGTGTATCGGGCCAGGGTGATCAGCCCCAGCATTTT.

Here the CDR3 reads CASSLASGGVETQYF. The CDR3 nucleotides read TGCGCCAGCAGCTTGGCTTCCGGGGGTGTAGAGACCCAGTACTTC. V and J are TRBV5-1 and TRBJ2-5, with D possibly TRBD2 on 6 matching bases. The V and J ends lost 0 bases and 4 bases respectively, with 13 bases between them. The CDR3 has 15 residues. The germline CDR1 and CDR2 sequences are SGHRS and YFSETQ.

The chain joins TRBV10-3 to TRBJ2-3; no reliable D call. The CDR3 is made up of 14 amino acids. V was clipped by 2 bases and J by 5 bases, with 11 bases between them. Germline-derived CDR1 and CDR2 are ENHRY and SYGVKD. CDR3: CAISERSSKDTQYF. CDR3 DNA sequence: TGTGCCATCAGTGAGCGGTCTAGTAAAGATACGCAGTATTTT.

V and J are TRBV28 and TRBJ1-4; D gene unclear. Per the germline V gene, CDR1 is MDHEN and CDR2 is SYDVKM. CDR3 length equals 13 residues. V was trimmed by 7 bases and J by 7 bases, leaving 13 bases between them. The CDR3 loop is CASIGVDGEKLFF. The CDR3 DNA reads TGTGCCAGCATCGGCGTGGATGGTGAAAAACTGTTTTTT.

V gene TRBV9 combines with J gene TRBJ2-5, with 9 bases lining up with TRBD2. V was pared by 1 base and J by 5 bases, with 15 bases of the junction left unmatched. The CDR3 consists of 18 residues. Per the germline V gene, CDR1 is SGDLS and CDR2 is YYNGEE. The CDR3 region has the DNA TGTGCCAGCAGCGTACAGTCTTCGACTAGCGGATATGCGGAGACCCAGTACTTC. This translates into CASSVQSSTSGYAETQYF.

This clone was seen only once. The rearrangement joins TRBV9 to TRBJ1-3; D possibly corresponds to TRBD1 (5 bases). V was pared by 0 bases and J by 1 base, with 14 bases between. Per germline, CDR1 SGDLS and CDR2 YYNGEE. The CDR3 spans 17 residues. The CDR3 spells CASSVGGREKSGNTIYF. As DNA, the CDR3 is TGTGCCAGCAGCGTAGGCGGCAGGGAAAAATCTGGAAACACCATATATTTT.

The V and J genes are TRBV18 and TRBJ1-1; perhaps TRBD1 as D (5 bases). Trimming left V 0 bases short and J 3 bases short, with 11 bases between. Germline V lookup: CDR1 KGHSH, CDR2 LQKENI. This CDR3 contains 15 residues. CDR3 coding DNA: TGTGCCAGCTCACCACCGGGGGTTCAGGACACTGAAGCTTTCTTT. It encodes CASSPPGVQDTEAFF.

The rearrangement uses TRBV18 and TRBJ1-3, with 7 bases identical to TRBD1. The trim removed 3 bases at V and 5 bases at J, leaving 4 bases unmatched. This CDR3 has 14 residues. Germline-derived CDR1 and CDR2 are KGHSH and LQKENI. The CDR3 DNA reads as TGTGCCAGCTCACCTGCGACAGGGAGAAACACCATATATTTT. Translating gives CASSPATGRNTIYF.

J is TRBJ2-7 and V is TRBV27, with D perhaps assigned TRBD1 or TRBD2 (6 bases each). Germline assignment: CDR1 MNHEY and CDR2 SMNVEV (reference sequence). V dropped 10 bases and J dropped 2 bases, with 18 bases sitting between them. The CDR3 contains 14 residues. The CDR3 loop is CAILTRGPAYEQYF. CDR3 DNA: TGTGCCATCCTTACACGGGGGCCTGCCTACGAGCAGTACTTC.

The rearrangement uses TRBV11-2 and TRBJ2-3; 7 nucleotides align to TRBD2. The germline gives CDR1 SGHAT, CDR2 FQNNGV. The CDR3 spans 15 residues. V shed 5 bases and J 6 bases; nucleotides not matched to a gene: 11. The CDR3: CASSPLRSGADTQYF. The CDR3 coding sequence is TGTGCCAGCAGCCCCCTGCGAAGCGGGGCGGATACGCAGTATTTT. The variable domain in full, completed from reference TRBV11-2 and TRBJ2-3, reads EAGVAQSPRYKIIEKRQSVAFWCNPISGHATLYWYQQILGQGPKLLIQFQNNGVVDDSQLPKDRFSAERLKGVDSTLKIQPAKLEDSAVYLCASSPLRSGADTQYFGPGTRLTVL.

V is TRBV9 and J is TRBJ2-5, with a possible D match to TRBD1 (6 bases). The ends were cut back, 3 bases at V and 2 bases at J, with 11 bases in the middle. The CDR3 spans 14 residues. CDR1 SGDLS and CDR2 YYNGEE come from the germline V gene. The CDR3 spells CASSARQEQETQYF. The CDR3 DNA is TGTGCCAGCAGCGCCCGACAGGAACAAGAGACCCAGTACTTC.

The chain links TRBV27 to TRBJ1-5, with TRBD1 identical over 7 bases. After removal of 6 bases from V and 7 bases from J, the junction contained 3 bases not matched to a gene. Germline-derived CDR1 and CDR2 are MNHEY and SMNVEV (reference sequence). CDR3 length: 12 amino acids. The CDR3 DNA sequence: TGTGCCAGCAGGCGACAGGGACAGCCCCAGCATTTT. Its translation is CASRRQGQPQHF.

This chain links TRBV19 with TRBJ2-1, with 7 bases that match TRBD2. V trimming: 1 base; J trimming: 0 bases; junction bases outside the gene matches: 6. The CDR3 totals 17 residues. Germline CDR1 reads LNHDA; CDR2 reads SQIVND (reference sequence). CDR3 bases: TGTGCCAGTAGTATAGGGGAGGGGACGAGCTCCTACAATGAGCAGTTCTTC. This sequence encodes CASSIGEGTSSYNEQFF.

J is TRBJ1-3 and V is TRBV9; 10 nucleotides agree with TRBD1. The CDR3 covers 15 residues. With V trimmed by 3 bases and J by 4 bases, 4 bases remained unmatched. The germline V gene encodes CDR1 SGDLS and CDR2 YYNGEE. CDR3: CASSAGQGLGNTIYF. The DNA of the CDR3 is TGTGCCAGCAGCGCGGGACAGGGGCTCGGAAACACCATATATTTT.

The gene calls are TRBV24-1 and TRBJ2-3; D uncertain. CDR3 length: 15 amino acids. The germline V and J ends were trimmed by 1 base and 1 base, with 8 bases remaining between them. From germline, CDR1 is KGHDR and CDR2 SFDVKD. DNA for the CDR3: TGTGCCACCAGTGATTTTTCTGGGGGCACAGATACGCAGTATTTT. Translating it yields CATSDFSGGTDTQYF.

This clone was observed once. J is TRBJ2-3 and V is TRBV2, with TRBD2 matching 7 bases. V lost 8 bases to trimming and J lost 1 base; unmatched junction nucleotides: 6. CDR3 length: 14 residues. Germline V gene data show CDR1 as SNHLY and CDR2 as FYNNEI. The CDR3 is CASGGGLRTDTQYF. CDR3 bases: TGTGCCAGCGGGGGAGGGCTTCGCACAGATACGCAGTATTTT.

This clone was found once. The chain couples TRBV10-1 to TRBJ1-2, with TRBD1 as a possible D gene (5 bases). Germline V gene data show CDR1 as WNHNN and CDR2 as SYGVQD (reference sequence). The CDR3 loop spans 17 amino acids. The germline V and J ends were trimmed by 0 bases and 6 bases, with 20 bases remaining between them. The CDR3 reads CASSESGGWGYFNGYTF. As DNA, the CDR3 is TGCGCCAGCAGTGAGTCGGGGGGTTGGGGCTACTTCAATGGCTACACCTTC.